The entry below describes one T cell receptor beta chain. What it binds is unknown. The sample is drawn from a study of T cells expressing NK-cell markers. General study findings and limits: Once again these clonotypes came out on top in the CD3+CD56-NKG2C+ fraction of several donors. Each of about 6 donors carried dominant NKG2C+ clonotypes accounting for roughly 1.0-7.0% of CD8+ T cells.

TCRdb reprocessed the 5' RACE reads, with one entry per CDR3 protein and no DNA. This sample's clone table lists some 110,000 distinct CDR3 sequences. The sample consisted of blood T cells: a sorted CD56 or NKG2C T cell subset, CD4+ or CD8+ T cells, or bulk PBMC T cells (not recorded which). The receptor was derived from a woman between 18 and 70 years old in good health.

CDR3 residues: CASSRVDSNQPQHF. The rearrangement joins TRBV7-9 to TRBJ1-5. The CDR3 totals 14 residues. From germline, CDR1 is SEHNR and CDR2 FQNEAQ (reference sequence).